Below, one T cell receptor beta chain is given with its context. This record belongs to a study of PD-L1 blockade in urothelial cancer. Study-level background: The number of prior chemotherapy regimens per patient was 0 to 3. Blood underwent analysis 3 weeks (second dose) and 6 weeks after treatment began.

TCRdb's copy holds only in-frame clones and misses some; the assay was immunoSEQ multiplex PCR. The table has approximately 71,000 clones, 85% to 90% seen once. Each patient gave between 1 and 8 samples, pretreatment and on-treatment. CDR1 and CDR2 from the germline V gene are SGHRS and YFSETQ. This CDR3 region has 15 residues. Trimming cost V 1 base and J 5 bases, with 15 bases left between them. This clonotype was obtained from a man in his sixties with urothelial cancer. This sequence joins TRBV5-1 and TRBJ2-5, with D maybe TRBD2 (5 bases). This sample comprised PBMCs, obtained around atezolizumab (anti-PD-L1) treatment. The CDR3 is CASSLMGAGTETQYF. CDR3 bases: TGCGCCAGCAGCTTGATGGGAGCAGGCACCGAGACCCAGTACTTC.